The entry that follows covers one TCR beta chain sequence. Study processing details: Amplification with reference gene primers provided the estimates of nucleated cell counts. Clones were sequenced by immunoSEQ multiplex PCR, and TCRdb holds only the in-frame ones, with some missing. Clone size and the V and J calls come from that table; the DNA yielded D and trimming. This table holds roughly 240,000 clones, 75% to 85% found once. The data derive from a study of blood T cell repertoires in COVID-19. CDR3 length equals 12 residues. V gave up 5 bases and J gave up 8 bases; unmatched junction bases: 3. Looked up from germline, CDR1 is SEHNR and CDR2 is FQNEAQ (reference sequence).

V and J are TRBV7-9 and TRBJ1-2; 9 positions agree with TRBD1. Sequences were obtained from peripheral blood. The TCR comes from a man aged 35 to 55 who had recovered from COVID-19. CDR3 sequence: CASSRTGAGYTF. In DNA form, the CDR3 reads TGTGCCAGCAGCAGGACAGGGGCCGGCTACACCTTC.